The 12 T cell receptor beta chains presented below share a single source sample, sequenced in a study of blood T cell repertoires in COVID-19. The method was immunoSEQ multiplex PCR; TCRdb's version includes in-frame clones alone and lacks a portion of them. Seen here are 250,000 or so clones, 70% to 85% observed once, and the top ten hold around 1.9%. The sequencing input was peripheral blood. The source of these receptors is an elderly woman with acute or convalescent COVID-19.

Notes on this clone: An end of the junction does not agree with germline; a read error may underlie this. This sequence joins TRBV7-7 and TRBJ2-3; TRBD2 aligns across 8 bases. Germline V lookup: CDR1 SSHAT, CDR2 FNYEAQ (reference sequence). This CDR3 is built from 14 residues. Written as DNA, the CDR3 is TGCACCAGCGCAGAACTAGCGGACACAGATACGCAGTATTTT. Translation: CTSAELADTDTQYF.

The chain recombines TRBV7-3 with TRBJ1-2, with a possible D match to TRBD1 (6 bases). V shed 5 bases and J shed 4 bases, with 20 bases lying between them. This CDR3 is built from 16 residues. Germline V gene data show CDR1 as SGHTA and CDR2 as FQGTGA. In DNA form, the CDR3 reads TGTGCCAGCAGCCCAGGGGCATCACCTACTTCCTATGGCTACACCTTC. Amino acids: CASSPGASPTSYGYTF.

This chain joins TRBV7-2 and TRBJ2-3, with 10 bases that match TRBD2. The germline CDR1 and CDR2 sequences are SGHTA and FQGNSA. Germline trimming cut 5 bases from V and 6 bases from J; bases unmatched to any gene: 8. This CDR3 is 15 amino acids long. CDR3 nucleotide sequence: TGTGCCAGCAGCGTTACTAGCGGGAACTACGATACGCAGTATTTT. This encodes CASSVTSGNYDTQYF.

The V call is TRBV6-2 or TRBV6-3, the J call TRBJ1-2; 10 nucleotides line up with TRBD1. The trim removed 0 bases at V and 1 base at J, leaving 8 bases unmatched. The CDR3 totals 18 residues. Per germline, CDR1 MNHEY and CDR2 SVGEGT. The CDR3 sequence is CASSYSRDRGLLNYGYTF. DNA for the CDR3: TGTGCCAGCAGTTACTCCCGAGACAGGGGGCTCCTTAACTATGGCTACACCTTC.

CDR3 bases: TGTGCCAGTAGTACTTACAGGGGGCCAAGCTCCTACAATGAGCAGTTCTTC. Its translation: CASSTYRGPSSYNEQFF. The chain carries TRBV19 and TRBJ2-1; TRBD1 matches at 9 bases. The V gene's germline CDR1 is LNHDA and CDR2 SQIVND (reference sequence). The junction had 7 bases not matched to a gene; V was cut back by 4 bases and J by 0 bases. CDR3 length equals 17 residues.

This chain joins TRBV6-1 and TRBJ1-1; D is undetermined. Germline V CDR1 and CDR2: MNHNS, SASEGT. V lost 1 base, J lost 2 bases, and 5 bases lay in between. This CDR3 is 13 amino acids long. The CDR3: CASSEGTNTEAFF. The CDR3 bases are TGTGCCAGCAGTGAAGGAACAAACACTGAAGCTTTCTTT.

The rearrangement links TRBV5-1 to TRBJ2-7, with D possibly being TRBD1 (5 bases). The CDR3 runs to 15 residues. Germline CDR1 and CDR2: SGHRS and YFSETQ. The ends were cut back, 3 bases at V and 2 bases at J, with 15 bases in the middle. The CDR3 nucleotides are TGCGCCAGCAGCTCCCAATCAACAGGCACCTACGAGCAGTACTTC. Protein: CASSSQSTGTYEQYF.

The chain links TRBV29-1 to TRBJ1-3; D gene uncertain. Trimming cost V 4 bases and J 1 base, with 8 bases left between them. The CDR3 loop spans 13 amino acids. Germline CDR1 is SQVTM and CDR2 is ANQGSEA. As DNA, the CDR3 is TGCAGCGTTGGGGCGGGATCTGGAAACACCATATATTTT. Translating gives CSVGAGSGNTIYF. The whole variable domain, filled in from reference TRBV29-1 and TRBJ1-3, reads SAVISQKPSRDICQRGTSLTIQCQVDSQVTMMFWYRQQPGQSLTLIATANQGSEATYESGFVIDKFPISRPNLTFSTLTVSNMSPEDSSIYLCSVGAGSGNTIYFGEGSWLTVV.

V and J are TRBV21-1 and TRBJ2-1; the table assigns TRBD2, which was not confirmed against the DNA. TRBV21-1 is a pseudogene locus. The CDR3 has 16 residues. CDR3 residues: CASSQGTSGWYNEQFF. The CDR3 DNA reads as TGTGCCAGCAGCCAGGGGACTAGCGGGTGGTACAATGAGCAGTTCTTC.

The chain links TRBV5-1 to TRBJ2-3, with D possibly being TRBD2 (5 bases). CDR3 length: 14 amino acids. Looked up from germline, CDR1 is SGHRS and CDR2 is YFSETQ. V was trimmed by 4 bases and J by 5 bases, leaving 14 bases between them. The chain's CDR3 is CASSPGARGDTQYF. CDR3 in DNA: TGCGCCAGCAGCCCTGGCGCACGGGGAGATACGCAGTATTTT.

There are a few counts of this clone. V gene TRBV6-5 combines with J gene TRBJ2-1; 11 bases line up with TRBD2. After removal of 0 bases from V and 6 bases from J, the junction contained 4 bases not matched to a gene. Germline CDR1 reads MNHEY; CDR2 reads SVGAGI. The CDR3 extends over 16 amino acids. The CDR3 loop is CASSYSGSGGANEQFF. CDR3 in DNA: TGTGCCAGCAGTTACTCGGGTAGCGGGGGGGCCAATGAGCAGTTCTTC.

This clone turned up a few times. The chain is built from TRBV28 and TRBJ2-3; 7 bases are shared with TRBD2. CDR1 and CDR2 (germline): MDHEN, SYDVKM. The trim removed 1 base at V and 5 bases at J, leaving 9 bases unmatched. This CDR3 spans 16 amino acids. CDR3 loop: CASSLLGGSGRDTQYF. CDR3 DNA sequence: TGTGCCAGCAGTTTATTGGGCGGGAGCGGACGAGATACGCAGTATTTT.